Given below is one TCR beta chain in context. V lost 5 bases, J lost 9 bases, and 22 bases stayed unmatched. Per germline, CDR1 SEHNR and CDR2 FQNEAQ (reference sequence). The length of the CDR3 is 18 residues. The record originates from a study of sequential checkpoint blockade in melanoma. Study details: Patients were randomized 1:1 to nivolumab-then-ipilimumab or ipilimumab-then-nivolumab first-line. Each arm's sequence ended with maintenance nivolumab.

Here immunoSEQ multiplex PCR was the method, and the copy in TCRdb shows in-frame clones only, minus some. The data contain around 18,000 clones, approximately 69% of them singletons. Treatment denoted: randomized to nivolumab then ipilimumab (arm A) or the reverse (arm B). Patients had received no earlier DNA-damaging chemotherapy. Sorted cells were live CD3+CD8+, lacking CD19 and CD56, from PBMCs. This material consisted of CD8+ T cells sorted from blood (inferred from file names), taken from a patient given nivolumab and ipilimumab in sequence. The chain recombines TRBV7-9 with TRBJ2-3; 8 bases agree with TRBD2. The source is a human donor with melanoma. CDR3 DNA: TGTGCCAGCAGCCAAATCCCGGGGAGCGCGGGAGGAGCGAGGACGCAGTATTTT. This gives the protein CASSQIPGSAGGARTQYF.